This T cell receptor beta chain appears in the sequencing data of a study of T cell changes during pregnancy in multiple sclerosis. Trimming at V came to 4 bases and at J to 4 bases, leaving 2 bases not matched to a gene. The CDR3 covers 15 residues. Germline lookup yields CDR1 SGHNT and CDR2 YYREEE (reference sequence). Profiling relied on immunoSEQ multiplex PCR, and the TCRdb table lists in-frame clones only, not all of them. The repertoire holds 78,000 or so clones, 90% to 95% seen once, with 2% to 3% in the top ten. The sample here was peripheral blood, taken before pregnancy. The chain has TRBV5-4 and TRBJ2-5, with 15 bases identical to TRBD2. This receptor was identified in a female donor with multiple sclerosis, enrolled in a pregnancy study. CDR3 DNA: TGTGCCAGCAGCCAGGGACTAGCGGGAGGAGAGACCCAGTACTTC. This sequence encodes CASSQGLAGGETQYF.